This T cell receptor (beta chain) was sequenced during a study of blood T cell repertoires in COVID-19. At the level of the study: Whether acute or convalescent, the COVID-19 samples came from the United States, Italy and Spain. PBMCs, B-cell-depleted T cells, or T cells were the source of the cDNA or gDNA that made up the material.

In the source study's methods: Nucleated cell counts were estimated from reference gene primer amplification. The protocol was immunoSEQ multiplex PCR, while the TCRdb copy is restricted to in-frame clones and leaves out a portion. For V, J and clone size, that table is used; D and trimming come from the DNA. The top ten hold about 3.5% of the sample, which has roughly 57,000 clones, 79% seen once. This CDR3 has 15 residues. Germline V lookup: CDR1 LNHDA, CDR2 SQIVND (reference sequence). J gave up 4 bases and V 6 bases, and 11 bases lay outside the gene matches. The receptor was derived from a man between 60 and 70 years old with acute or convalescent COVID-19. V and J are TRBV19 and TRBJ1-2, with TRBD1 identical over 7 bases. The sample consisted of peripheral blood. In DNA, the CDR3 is TGTGCCAGTAGGGCTGGGACAGCAGCCTCCTATGGCTACACCTTC. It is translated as CASRAGTAASYGYTF.